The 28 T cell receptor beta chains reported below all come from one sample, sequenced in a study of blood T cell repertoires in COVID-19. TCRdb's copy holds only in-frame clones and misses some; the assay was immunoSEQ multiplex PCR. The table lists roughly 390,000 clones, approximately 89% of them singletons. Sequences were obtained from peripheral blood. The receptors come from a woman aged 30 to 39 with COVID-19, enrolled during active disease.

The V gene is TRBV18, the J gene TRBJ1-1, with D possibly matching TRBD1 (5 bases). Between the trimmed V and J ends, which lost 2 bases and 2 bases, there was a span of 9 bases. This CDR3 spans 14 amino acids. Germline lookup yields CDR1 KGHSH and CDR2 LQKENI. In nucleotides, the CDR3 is TGTGCCAGCTCACCAGGGCAGGGCAACACTGAAGCTTTCTTT. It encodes CASSPGQGNTEAFF.

The CDR3 region is CATSTLGGSSDTQYF. The CDR3 DNA reads as TGTGCCACCAGTACTCTCGGCGGGAGTTCAGATACGCAGTATTTT. The chain has TRBV24-1 and TRBJ2-3, with 7 bases that match TRBD2. V dropped 6 bases and J dropped 4; count of bases not matched to a gene: 9. The CDR3 extends over 15 amino acids. Germline values: CDR1 KGHDR, CDR2 SFDVKD.

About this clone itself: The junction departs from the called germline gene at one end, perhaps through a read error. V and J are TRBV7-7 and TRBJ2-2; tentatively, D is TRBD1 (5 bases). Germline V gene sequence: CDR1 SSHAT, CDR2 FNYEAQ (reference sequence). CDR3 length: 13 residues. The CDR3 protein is CASSSRETGELFF. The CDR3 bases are TGTGCTAGCAGCTCCAGGGAAACCGGGGAGCTGTTTTTT.

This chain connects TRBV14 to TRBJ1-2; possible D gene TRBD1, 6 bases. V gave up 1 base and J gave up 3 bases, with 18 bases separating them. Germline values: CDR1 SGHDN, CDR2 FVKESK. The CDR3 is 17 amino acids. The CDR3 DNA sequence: TGTGCCAGCAGCCAAGTGCGAGACAGGTTTCGGGACTATGGCTACACCTTC. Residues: CASSQVRDRFRDYGYTF.

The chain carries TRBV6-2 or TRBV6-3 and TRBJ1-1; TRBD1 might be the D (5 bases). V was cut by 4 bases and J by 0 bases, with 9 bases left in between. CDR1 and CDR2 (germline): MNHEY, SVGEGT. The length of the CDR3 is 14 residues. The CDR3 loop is CASSFRVMNTEAFF. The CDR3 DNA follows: TGTGCCAGCAGTTTCAGGGTTATGAACACTGAAGCTTTCTTT.

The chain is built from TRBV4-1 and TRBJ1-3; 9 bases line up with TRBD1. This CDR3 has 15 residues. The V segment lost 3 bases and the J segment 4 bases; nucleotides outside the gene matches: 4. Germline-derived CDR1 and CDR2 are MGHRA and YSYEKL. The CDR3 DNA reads TGCGCCAGCAGCCACCCGACAGGGGGGGGAAACACCATATATTTT. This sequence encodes CASSHPTGGGNTIYF.

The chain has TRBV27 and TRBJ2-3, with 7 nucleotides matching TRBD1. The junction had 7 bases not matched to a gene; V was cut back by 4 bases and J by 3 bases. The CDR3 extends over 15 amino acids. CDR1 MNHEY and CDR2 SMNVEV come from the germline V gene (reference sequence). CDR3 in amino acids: CASSSTMTGTDTQYF. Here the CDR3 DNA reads TGTGCCAGCAGTTCTACAATGACAGGGACAGATACGCAGTATTTT.

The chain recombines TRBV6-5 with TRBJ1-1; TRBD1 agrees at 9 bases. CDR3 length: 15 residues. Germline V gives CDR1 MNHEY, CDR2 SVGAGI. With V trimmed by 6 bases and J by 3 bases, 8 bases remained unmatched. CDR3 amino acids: CASSLIRDRDTEAFF. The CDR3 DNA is TGTGCCAGCAGCCTAATCCGGGACAGGGACACTGAAGCTTTCTTT.

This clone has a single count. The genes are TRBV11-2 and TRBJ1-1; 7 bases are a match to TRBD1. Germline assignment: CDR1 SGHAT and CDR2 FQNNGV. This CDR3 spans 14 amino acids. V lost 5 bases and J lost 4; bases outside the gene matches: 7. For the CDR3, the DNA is TGTGCCAGCAGCGTTTACAGGGGCAGCACTGAAGCTTTCTTT. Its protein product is CASSVYRGSTEAFF.

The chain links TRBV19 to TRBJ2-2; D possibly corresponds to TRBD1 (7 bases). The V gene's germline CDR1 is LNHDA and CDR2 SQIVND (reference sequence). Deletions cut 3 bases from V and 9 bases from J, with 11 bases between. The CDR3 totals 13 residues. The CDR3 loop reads CASSMQGGWELFF. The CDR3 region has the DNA TGTGCCAGTAGTATGCAGGGGGGCTGGGAGCTGTTTTTT.

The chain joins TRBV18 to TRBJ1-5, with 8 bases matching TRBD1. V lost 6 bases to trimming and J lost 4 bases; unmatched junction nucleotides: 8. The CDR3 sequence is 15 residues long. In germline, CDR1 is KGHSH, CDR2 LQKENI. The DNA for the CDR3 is TGTGCCAGCTCGTCCGGACAGGGCGAGAATCAGCCCCAGCATTTT. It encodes CASSSGQGENQPQHF.

The CDR3 is CAISDPGTSRLSYNEQFF. In DNA, the CDR3 is TGTGCCATCAGTGACCCCGGGACTAGCCGACTCTCCTACAATGAGCAGTTCTTC. The V call is TRBV10-3, the J call TRBJ2-1; 9 nucleotides align to TRBD2. The CDR3 has 18 amino acids. The ends lost 3 bases at V and 0 bases at J; junction bases unmatched: 9. Per the germline V gene, CDR1 is ENHRY and CDR2 is SYGVKD.

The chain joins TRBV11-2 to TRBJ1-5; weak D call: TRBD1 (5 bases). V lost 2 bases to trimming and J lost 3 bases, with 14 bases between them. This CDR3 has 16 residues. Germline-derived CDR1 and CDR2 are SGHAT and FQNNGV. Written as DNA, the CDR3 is TGTGCCAGCAGCTTATGGGGTCAGGGCCACAATCAGCCCCAGCATTTT. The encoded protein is CASSLWGQGHNQPQHF.

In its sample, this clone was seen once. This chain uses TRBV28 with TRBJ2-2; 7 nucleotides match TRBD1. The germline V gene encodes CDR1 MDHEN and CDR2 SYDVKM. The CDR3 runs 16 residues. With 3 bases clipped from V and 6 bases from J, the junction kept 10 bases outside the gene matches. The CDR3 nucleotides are TGTGCCAGCAGTTTGGCTGGGGCAGGGGGTTCCGGGGAGCTGTTTTTT. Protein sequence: CASSLAGAGGSGELFF.

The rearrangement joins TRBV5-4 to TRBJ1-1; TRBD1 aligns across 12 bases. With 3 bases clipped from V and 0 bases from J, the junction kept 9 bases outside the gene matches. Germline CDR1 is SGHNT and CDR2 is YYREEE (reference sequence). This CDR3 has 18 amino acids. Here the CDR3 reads CASSYAVGTGGLNTEAFF. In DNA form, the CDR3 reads TGTGCCAGCAGCTACGCGGTGGGGACAGGGGGCCTGAACACTGAAGCTTTCTTT.

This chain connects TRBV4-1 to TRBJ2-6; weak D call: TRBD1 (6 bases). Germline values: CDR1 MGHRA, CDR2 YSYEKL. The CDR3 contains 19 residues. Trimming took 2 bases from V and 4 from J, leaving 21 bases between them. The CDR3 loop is CASSQKGGIRGSGANVLTF. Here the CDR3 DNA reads TGCGCCAGCAGCCAAAAAGGTGGGATCAGGGGATCGGGGGCCAACGTCCTGACTTTC.

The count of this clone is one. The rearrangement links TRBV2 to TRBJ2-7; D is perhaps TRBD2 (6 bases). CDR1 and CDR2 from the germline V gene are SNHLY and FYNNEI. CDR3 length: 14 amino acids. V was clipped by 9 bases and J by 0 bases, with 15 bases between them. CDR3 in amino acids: CARDRAGPSYEQYF. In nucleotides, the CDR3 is TGTGCCAGGGACCGAGCGGGCCCCTCCTACGAGCAGTACTTC.

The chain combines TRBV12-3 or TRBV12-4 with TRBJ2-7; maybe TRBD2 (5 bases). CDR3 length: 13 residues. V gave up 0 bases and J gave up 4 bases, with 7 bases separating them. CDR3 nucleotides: TGTGCCAGCAGTTTAGCGGGAGTTTACGAGCAGTACTTC. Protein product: CASSLAGVYEQYF.

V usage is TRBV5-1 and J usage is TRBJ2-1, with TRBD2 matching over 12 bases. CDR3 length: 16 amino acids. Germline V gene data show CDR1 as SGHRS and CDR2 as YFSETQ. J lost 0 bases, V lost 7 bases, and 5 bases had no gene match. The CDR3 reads CASARTSGISYNEQFF. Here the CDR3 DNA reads TGCGCCAGCGCCCGGACTAGCGGGATCTCCTACAATGAGCAGTTCTTC.

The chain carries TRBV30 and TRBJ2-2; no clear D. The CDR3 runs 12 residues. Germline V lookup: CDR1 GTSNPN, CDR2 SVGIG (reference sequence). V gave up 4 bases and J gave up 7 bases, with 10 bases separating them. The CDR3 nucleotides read TGTGCCTGGAACCCTACGTTCGGGGAGCTGTTTTTT. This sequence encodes CAWNPTFGELFF.

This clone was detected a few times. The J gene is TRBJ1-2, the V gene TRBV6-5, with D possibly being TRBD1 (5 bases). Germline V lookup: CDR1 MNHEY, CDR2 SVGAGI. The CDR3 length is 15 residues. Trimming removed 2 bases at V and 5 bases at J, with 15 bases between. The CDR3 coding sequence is TGTGCCAGCAGTTACGGGTCAGGGCCCACTTATGGCTACACCTTC. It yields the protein CASSYGSGPTYGYTF.

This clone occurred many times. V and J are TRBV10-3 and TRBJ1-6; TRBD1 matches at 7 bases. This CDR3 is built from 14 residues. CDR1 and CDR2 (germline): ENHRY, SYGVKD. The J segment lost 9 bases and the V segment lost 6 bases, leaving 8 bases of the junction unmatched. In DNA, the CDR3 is TGTGCCATCAGAGGGGACAGTAACTCTTCACCCCTCCACTTT. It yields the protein CAIRGDSNSSPLHF.

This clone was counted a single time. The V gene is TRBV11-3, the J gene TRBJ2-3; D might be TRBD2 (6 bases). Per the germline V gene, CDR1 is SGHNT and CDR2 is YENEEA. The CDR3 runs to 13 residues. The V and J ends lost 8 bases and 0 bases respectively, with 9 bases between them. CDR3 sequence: CASAAGSTDTQYF. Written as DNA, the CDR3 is TGTGCCAGCGCGGCGGGGAGCACAGATACGCAGTATTTT.

The CDR3 region is CASSGQLNTEAFF. The CDR3 coding sequence is TGCGCCAGCAGCGGACAATTGAACACTGAAGCTTTCTTT. V gene TRBV5-1 combines with J gene TRBJ1-1, with a weak D call TRBD1 (5 bases). The CDR3 is made up of 13 amino acids. Germline assignment: CDR1 SGHRS and CDR2 YFSETQ. V gave up 4 bases and J gave up 0 bases, with 7 bases separating them.

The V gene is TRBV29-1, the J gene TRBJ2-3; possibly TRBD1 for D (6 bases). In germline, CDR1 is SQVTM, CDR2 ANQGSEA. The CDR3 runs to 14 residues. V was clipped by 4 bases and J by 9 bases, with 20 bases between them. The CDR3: CSVVGSTGIDTQYF. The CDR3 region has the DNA TGCAGCGTTGTGGGGAGCACAGGGATAGACACGCAGTATTTT.

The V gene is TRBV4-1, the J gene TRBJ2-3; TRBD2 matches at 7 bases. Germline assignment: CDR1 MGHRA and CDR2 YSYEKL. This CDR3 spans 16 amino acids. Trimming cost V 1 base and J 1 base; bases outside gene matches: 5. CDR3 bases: TGCGCCAGCAGCCAAGCACTAGCGCCGGGCACAGATACGCAGTATTTT. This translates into CASSQALAPGTDTQYF.

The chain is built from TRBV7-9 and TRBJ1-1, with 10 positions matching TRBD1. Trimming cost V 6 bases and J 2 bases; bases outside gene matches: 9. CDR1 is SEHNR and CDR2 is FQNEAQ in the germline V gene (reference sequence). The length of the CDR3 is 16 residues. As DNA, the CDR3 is TGTGCCAGCAGTCATCCTGGGACAGGGGATAACACTGAAGCTTTCTTT. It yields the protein CASSHPGTGDNTEAFF. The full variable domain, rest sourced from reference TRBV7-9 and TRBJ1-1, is DTGVSQNPRHKITKRGQNVTFRCDPISEHNRLYWYRQTLGQGPEFLTYFQNEAQLEKSRLLSDRFSAERPKGSFSTLEIQRTEQGDSAMYLCASSHPGTGDNTEAFFGQGTRLTVV.

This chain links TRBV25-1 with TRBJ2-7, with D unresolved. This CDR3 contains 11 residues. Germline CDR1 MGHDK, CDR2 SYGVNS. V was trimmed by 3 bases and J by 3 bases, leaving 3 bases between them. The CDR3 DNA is TGTGCCAGCAGTGACGGCTACGAGCAGTACTTC. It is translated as CASSDGYEQYF.